The entry below gives a single TCR beta chain sequence along with its context. This sample is part of a study of technical replicates of blood from four donors. The method was immunoSEQ multiplex PCR; TCRdb's version includes in-frame clones alone and lacks a portion of them. Seen here are tens of thousands of clones, almost 97% observed once, and the top ten hold around 0.37%. The CDR3 runs to 15 residues. V lost 4 bases, J lost 0 bases, and 3 bases stayed unmatched. CDR1 is MNHNY and CDR2 is SVGAGI in the germline V gene (reference sequence). The rearrangement uses TRBV6-6 and TRBJ1-5; 7 bases are shared with TRBD1. Sequencing was done on a sample of T cells isolated from PBMCs. The TCR sequence derives from a human donor in good health. The CDR3 nucleotides read TGTGCCAGCAGTTGGACAGGTTCTAGCAATCAGCCCCAGCATTTT. As protein: CASSWTGSSNQPQHF.